The clone carrying this T cell receptor (beta chain) was counted a single time. This record comes from a study of blood T cell repertoires in COVID-19. The overall study: Sources were T cells, B-cell-depleted T cells, or PBMCs; the material itself was cDNA or gDNA.

In the original workflow: Estimates of nucleated cell counts were drawn from the amplification of reference gene primers. Assay used: immunoSEQ multiplex PCR; TCRdb lists only in-frame clones, some missing. Clone size and the V and J calls come from that table; the DNA yielded D and trimming. This table has some 45,000 clones, 88% appearing once. The CDR3 has 15 amino acids. The trim removed 5 bases at V and 4 bases at J, leaving 11 bases unmatched. CDR1 SGHRS and CDR2 YFSETQ come from the germline V gene. The receptor was isolated from a human donor in a cohort sampled during active COVID-19. The J gene is TRBJ2-5, the V gene TRBV5-1; TRBD1 agrees at 7 bases. Sequencing was done on a sample of peripheral blood. The CDR3 DNA reads TGCGCCAGCAGGTACCACAGGGGACGGGCAGAGACCCAGTACTTC. The encoded protein is CASRYHRGRAETQYF. Full variable domain (remainder filled in from reference TRBV5-1 and TRBJ2-5): KAGVTQTPRYLIKTRGQQVTLSCSPISGHRSVSWYQQTPGQGLQFLFEYFSETQRNKGNFPGRFSGRQFSNSRSEMNVSTLELGDSALYLCASRYHRGRAETQYFGPGTRLLVL.